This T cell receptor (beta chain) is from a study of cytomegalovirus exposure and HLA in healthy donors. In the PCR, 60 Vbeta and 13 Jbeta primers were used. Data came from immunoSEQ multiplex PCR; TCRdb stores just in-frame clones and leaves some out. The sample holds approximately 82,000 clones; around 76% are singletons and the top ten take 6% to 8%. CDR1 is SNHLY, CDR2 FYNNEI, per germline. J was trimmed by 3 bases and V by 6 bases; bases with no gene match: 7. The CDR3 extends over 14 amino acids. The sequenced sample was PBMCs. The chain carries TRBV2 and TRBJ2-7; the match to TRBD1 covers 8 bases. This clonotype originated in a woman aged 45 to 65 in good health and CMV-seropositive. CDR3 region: CASRARDRIYEQYF. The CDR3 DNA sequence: TGTGCCAGCAGGGCCCGGGACAGGATCTACGAGCAGTACTTC.